The present TCR beta chain was sequenced within a study of T cell repertoires in cytomegalovirus infection (dated by TCRdb to the late 2010s). General notes on the study: The peptide stimulations were aimed at well-studied HLA-B-restricted epitopes as well as recently identified HLA-C-restricted CMV epitopes, whose presentation resists viral immunomodulation. Because public TCR beta signatures pointed to carriage of CMV infection together with the matching HLA type, the HLA type of each donor mattered for the analysis.

Broad study findings and their caveats: In both this cohort and an independent cohort of 352 donors, the cumulative frequency of public TCR beta family members distinguished carriers of CMV infection plus the relevant HLA type. In the ex vivo response, HLA-C-restricted CMV-specific TCR beta clonotypes were dominant, and in two of eight donors the single most frequent clonotype came from this HLA-C-restricted group.

The sequencer was an Illumina HiSeq 1500. TCRdb reworked the public reads: Q25 trimming with fastp, MiXCR clone assembly, productive beta chains retained. Each record represents a unique CDR3 protein, reported with the most common genes and DNA among its rows. The sample contains roughly 990,000 distinct CDR3 sequences, approximately 30% of them found a single time. Under 15% of the sample comes from the top ten. Regarding this clonotype: Its recognized antigen is unknown. No base quality information exists; no much larger clone differs at one position.

What this sample's treatment or condition label stands for: in vitro stimulation with specific CMV peptide epitopes to enrich CMV-specific T cells. The sequence was obtained from a human donor in good health (CMV status not recorded). Some clones in this sample may be carry-over from other donors' samples. The specimen was cultured CD8+ T cells from PBMCs, collected from culture after CMV antigen stimulation.

The sequenced DNA is TGTGCCAGCAGTTTGACGCAGGTCTTTACCGGCAGCTCTGAAGCTTTCTTT. Its coded protein is CASSLTQVFTGSSEAFF. Recombination joined TRBV27 with TRBJ1-1; the D gene assignment is ambiguous. V is clipped by 3 bases and J by 6 bases, and the sequence between their germline boundaries is 23 bases long. There are 17 amino acids in the CDR3, from cysteine to phenylalanine inclusive. CDR3 DNA is the only sequence kept; it has 51 bases, read in frame from the first base. The germline V gene (reference sequence) specifies MNHEY as CDR1 and SMNVEV as CDR2.